Given below is one T cell receptor (beta chain) in context. Its specificity is unknown. These data originate in a study of T-cell reconstitution after alpha-beta-depleted transplantation in children. Study-level findings and limits: By one year post-transplant, T-cell counts and diversity largely arose from T cells that were newly produced. Recipient T cells and thymic progenitors that survived gave rise to the high TCRbeta diversity observed at day 60 in some patients. As was reported, about two months after transplant, alpha-beta T cells came from several hundred expanded graft clones.

The length of the CDR3 is 14 residues. Germline V CDR1 and CDR2: LGHDT, YNNKEL (reference sequence). Trimming took off 0 bases at V and 2 bases at J, with 8 bases between the two ends. Unique molecular identifiers were incorporated into the prepared TCRbeta library. A single record per CDR3 protein comes from TCRdb applying MiXCR to the PCR reads. The sample includes 670,000 or so distinct CDR3 sequences, about an eighth seen only once; the top ten take 0.79%. The J gene is TRBJ2-7, the V gene TRBV3-1; D remains unclear. This clonotype was sampled from a girl aged 2 to 9 with congenital amegakaryocytic thrombocytopenia, due to receive a stem cell transplant. The sequencing used PBMCs, collected before TCRalphabeta/CD19-depleted stem cell transplant. The CDR3 loop reads CASSQDGVPYEQYF. As DNA, the CDR3 is TGTGCCAGCAGCCAAGATGGGGTCCCCTACGAGCAGTACTTC.